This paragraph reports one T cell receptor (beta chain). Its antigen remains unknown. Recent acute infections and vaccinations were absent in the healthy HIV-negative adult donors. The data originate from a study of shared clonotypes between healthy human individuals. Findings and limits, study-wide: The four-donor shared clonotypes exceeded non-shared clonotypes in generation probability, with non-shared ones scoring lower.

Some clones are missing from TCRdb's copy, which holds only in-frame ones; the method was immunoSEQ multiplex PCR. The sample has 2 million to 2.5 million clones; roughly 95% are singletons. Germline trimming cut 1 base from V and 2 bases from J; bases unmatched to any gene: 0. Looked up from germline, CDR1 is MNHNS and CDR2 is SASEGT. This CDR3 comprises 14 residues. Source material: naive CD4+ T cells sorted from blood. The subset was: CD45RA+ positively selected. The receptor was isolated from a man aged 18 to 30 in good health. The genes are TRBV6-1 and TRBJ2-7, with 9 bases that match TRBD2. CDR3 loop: CASSEGGGAYEQYF. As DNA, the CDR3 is TGTGCCAGCAGTGAAGGCGGGGGGGCCTACGAGCAGTACTTC.